This T cell receptor beta chain was identified during a study of shared clonotypes between healthy human individuals. Study-level findings and limits: Naive subsets generally had larger estimated richness than memory subsets.

Of note for this clone: Its antigen remains unidentified.

TCRdb keeps only in-frame clones here, not all; method: immunoSEQ multiplex PCR. The table has 1.5 million to 2.5 million clones, over 85% seen once. In the naive CD8 group, cells lacked CD45RO and were positively selected for CCR7, so terminally differentiated effector memory CD45RA+ cells were left out. The clonotype originates from a man aged 18-30 years in good health. Sequenced: naive CD8+ T cells sorted from blood.

The CDR3 here is CASSLPRQTVQETQYF. The CDR3, as DNA: TGTGCCAGCAGCTTACCCCGACAGACAGTCCAAGAGACCCAGTACTTC. This rearrangement joins TRBV7-9 to TRBJ2-5; possibly TRBD1 for D (5 bases). The CDR3 length is 16 residues. The V end was cut by 2 bases, the J end by 1 base, with 14 bases between. The germline gives CDR1 SEHNR, CDR2 FQNEAQ (reference sequence).